Below are 17 T cell receptor beta chains sequenced from a single sample in a study of PD-L1 blockade in urothelial cancer. Time point given: pretreatment peripheral blood. Sequencing was performed with immunoSEQ multiplex PCR; in TCRdb, only in-frame clones are kept and a portion is missing. The sample has over 75,000 clones; more than 80% are singletons. Sequenced material: PBMCs, taken around atezolizumab (anti-PD-L1) treatment. The origin of the receptors is a woman aged 80 or over with urothelial cancer.

Worth noting for this clone: This sample includes further DNA sequences coding for the same CDR3. The CDR3 region has the DNA TGTGCCAGCAGTGAAGCTGGGACTTCATCCTACGAGCAGTACTTC. Its protein product is CASSEAGTSSYEQYF. The genes are TRBV6-1 and TRBJ2-7, with D possibly TRBD2 on 6 matching bases. The CDR3 contains 15 residues. Germline values: CDR1 MNHNS, CDR2 SASEGT. Trimming removed 0 bases at V and 1 base at J, with 10 bases between.

This rearrangement joins TRBV19 to TRBJ2-7; 8 bases map to TRBD2. J gave up 5 bases and V 10 bases, and 16 bases lay outside the gene matches. The CDR3 runs to 15 residues. Germline V gene sequence: CDR1 LNHDA, CDR2 SQIVND (reference sequence). The CDR3: CATSRGSGRVDEQYF. In nucleotides, the CDR3 is TGTGCCACCAGTAGAGGGAGCGGGAGAGTCGACGAGCAGTACTTC.

This clone showed up just once. The chain recombines TRBV11-2 with TRBJ2-7; 14 nucleotides align to TRBD2. The trim removed 2 bases at V and 7 bases at J, leaving 10 bases unmatched. Germline V gives CDR1 SGHAT, CDR2 FQNNGV. The CDR3 loop spans 17 amino acids. The CDR3 DNA reads as TGTGCCAGCAGCTTAAGTTTTTCGGGACTAGCGGGAGTTGAGCAGTACTTC. Protein sequence: CASSLSFSGLAGVEQYF.

The V call is TRBV1, the J call TRBJ2-7; the D call in the table, TRBD2, was not verified against the DNA. TRBV1 is a documented pseudogene. CDR3 length: 15 residues. The CDR3 protein is CTRCNVGLATYEQYF. CDR3 nucleotide sequence: TGCACCCGTTGTAATGTAGGCCTAGCGACCTACGAGCAGTACTTC.

V is TRBV29-1 and J is TRBJ2-5, with D maybe TRBD2 (5 bases). CDR1 SQVTM and CDR2 ANQGSEA come from the germline V gene. The CDR3 contains 11 residues. The V and J ends lost 3 bases and 10 bases respectively, with 12 bases between them. The CDR3 bases are TGCAGCGTTGATACCTTAGCGCTCCAGTACTTC. This sequence encodes CSVDTLALQYF.

The chain has TRBV6-5 and TRBJ1-6; no clear D. The germline V gene has CDR1 MNHEY and CDR2 SVGAGI. The CDR3 contains 15 residues. V was shortened by 4 bases and J by 0 bases, with 7 bases between the two germline ends. CDR3 DNA sequence: TGTGCCAGCAGTTTTGAGAGCTCCTATAATTCACCCCTCCACTTT. It codes for CASSFESSYNSPLHF.

The chain has TRBV4-1 and TRBJ2-2, with D tentatively TRBD2 (6 bases). Germline V gene sequence: CDR1 MGHRA, CDR2 YSYEKL. V was pared by 0 bases and J by 6 bases, with 14 bases between. The CDR3 spans 16 residues. CDR3 amino acids: CASSQELSRGSGELFF. DNA for the CDR3: TGCGCCAGCAGCCAAGAACTTTCGCGGGGTTCCGGGGAGCTGTTTTTT.

J is TRBJ2-7 and V is TRBV19, with a weak D call TRBD1 (5 bases). Germline lookup yields CDR1 LNHDA and CDR2 SQIVND (reference sequence). V lost 8 bases to trimming and J lost 3 bases, with 17 bases between them. This CDR3 has 14 residues. The CDR3 loop reads CASGDSLRNYEQYF. The CDR3 DNA sequence: TGTGCCAGTGGAGACAGCCTTCGGAACTACGAGCAGTACTTC.

This clone was picked up one time. This chain joins TRBV19 and TRBJ2-1; the match to TRBD2 covers 10 bases. This CDR3 comprises 14 residues. CDR1 LNHDA and CDR2 SQIVND come from the germline V gene (reference sequence). V gave up 6 bases and J gave up 9 bases; unmatched junction bases: 8. CDR3 in DNA: TGTGCCAGTAGGAGGCTAGCGGGAGTGGGTGAGCAGTTCTTC. This encodes CASRRLAGVGEQFF.

The J gene is TRBJ1-5, the V gene TRBV27, with D unclear. This CDR3 has 14 amino acids. Trimming removed 3 bases at V and 1 base at J, with 7 bases between. Per germline, CDR1 MNHEY and CDR2 SMNVEV (reference sequence). The CDR3 protein is CASSFAGSNQPQHF. In DNA, the CDR3 is TGTGCCAGCAGTTTCGCAGGAAGCAATCAGCCCCAGCATTTT.

V is TRBV19 and J is TRBJ1-1, with 9 bases identical to TRBD1. The V gene's germline CDR1 is LNHDA and CDR2 SQIVND (reference sequence). CDR3 length: 14 amino acids. After removal of 4 bases from V and 7 bases from J, the junction contained 7 bases not matched to a gene. CDR3 residues: CASSRAQGANEAFF. CDR3 DNA sequence: TGTGCCAGTAGTAGAGCACAGGGGGCTAATGAAGCTTTCTTT.

V gene TRBV18 combines with J gene TRBJ1-1; no clear D gene. Germline CDR1 KGHSH, CDR2 LQKENI. This CDR3 contains 13 residues. Between the trimmed V and J ends, which lost 2 bases and 3 bases, there was a span of 7 bases. The CDR3 DNA follows: TGTGCCAGCTCACCAATTCTACACACTGAAGCTTTCTTT. Its protein product is CASSPILHTEAFF.

The count of this clone is one. The chain employs TRBV6-4 and TRBJ1-2; a weak D match, TRBD1 (5 bases). The CDR3 runs to 14 residues. Germline lookup yields CDR1 MRHNA and CDR2 SNTAGT. V was shortened by 4 bases and J by 2 bases, with 11 bases between the two germline ends. CDR3 nucleotide sequence: TGTGCCAGCAGTGTTTCGGGGGGAAACTATGGCTACACCTTC. Its protein is CASSVSGGNYGYTF.

V is TRBV9 and J is TRBJ1-2, with a weak D call TRBD1 (5 bases). In germline, CDR1 is SGDLS, CDR2 YYNGEE. Trimming cost V 0 bases and J 4 bases, with 13 bases left between them. CDR3 length equals 15 residues. The CDR3 DNA sequence: TGTGCCAGCAGCGTAGAGGGAGGGGTCCCCTATGGCTACACCTTC. It yields the protein CASSVEGGVPYGYTF.

The rearrangement uses TRBV27 and TRBJ1-5, with 9 bases matching TRBD1. Germline V CDR1 and CDR2: MNHEY, SMNVEV (reference sequence). The CDR3 covers 15 residues. After removal of 4 bases from V and 6 bases from J, the junction contained 7 bases not matched to a gene. CDR3 bases: TGTGCCAGCAGTTCGGGGACAGGGAGAGCTCAGCCCCAGCATTTT. This gives the protein CASSSGTGRAQPQHF.

The chain recombines TRBV27 with TRBJ2-3; weak D call: TRBD1 (6 bases). The CDR3 spans 15 residues. V was clipped by 10 bases and J by 1 base, with 18 bases between them. The germline CDR1 and CDR2 sequences are MNHEY and SMNVEV (reference sequence). CDR3 region: CATSTRDTRTDTQYF. The CDR3 DNA is TGTGCCACCTCTACCCGGGACACGCGCACAGATACGCAGTATTTT.

The genes are TRBV4-1 and TRBJ2-1; 9 nucleotides match TRBD2. Trimming removed 0 bases from V and 2 bases from J; junction bases left unmatched: 8. The CDR3 has 18 amino acids. Germline V gives CDR1 MGHRA, CDR2 YSYEKL. This CDR3 reads CASSQEKVLAGPYNEQFF. CDR3 DNA sequence: TGCGCCAGCAGCCAAGAGAAGGTACTAGCGGGCCCCTACAATGAGCAGTTCTTC.